This record covers a single TCR beta chain. It has no known antigen specificity. A much larger clone lies one base from this, so it may be a read error. The healthy controls were volunteers from blood banks in Maryland, USA. For the unsorted PBMC libraries, 2 million PBMCs were stored in RNAlater at -80 degrees C until RNA extraction and were used to generate the libraries. Peripheral blood was subjected to Ficoll-Hypaque density gradient centrifugation to isolate PBMCs, which were then cryopreserved in liquid nitrogen. This specimen comes from a study of neurological immune-mediated disorders (dated by TCRdb to between 2019 and 2020). Background on the whole study: Peripheral blood TCR-beta repertoires from patients with HTLV-I-associated myelopathy (HAM/TSP), patients with multiple sclerosis, and healthy controls were compared in the study using UMI-based sequencing. Alongside PBMC samples, the set of some 98 TCR-beta libraries contained longitudinal samples, technical triplicates, and paired CD4+ and CD8+ T-cell subsets that had been sorted. The cohort included approximately 70 subjects: some 14 with HAM/TSP, some 35 with multiple sclerosis, and approximately 20 healthy controls.

V is cut back by 6 bases and J by 12 bases, with 3 bases in the junction unmatched. The CDR3 runs 13 residues from the cysteine to the phenylalanine. Only the CDR3 portion is preserved as DNA: 39 bases, with reading frame beginning at the first base. The germline V gene gives CDR1 as SGHTA and CDR2 as FQGTGA. cDNA was synthesized by template-switch 5'RACE using a primer carrying a 10-nucleotide random unique molecular identifier by which each TCR transcript was tagged. Every sequencing run yielded over 200 million TCR-beta sequences covering 15-18 subjects. The RNeasy kit was used for extraction of total RNA. Using the KAPA Real-time Library Amplification kit, TCR-beta VDJ regions were amplified with primers for the TCR constant region and the 5'RACE anchor. Sample indexes and Illumina adaptors were added in a first PCR, after which library yield was increased in a second PCR. After Ampure bead purification, the roughly 650 bp TCR product was size-selected on a 2% E-gel SizeSelection system. Before pooling, library quality was checked on a Bioanalyzer, concentration was measured with Qubit, and libraries were quantified with the Kapa Library Quantification kit. Paired-end 2 x 150 bp sequencing of the libraries was performed on an Illumina HiSeq 2500. To increase sequence diversity, about 23-32% phiX was spiked into each library pool. For the original study's pipeline: Quality-filtered reads were processed with the UMI-based MiGEC pipeline, and over 75% of raw TCR sequences were removed by the MiGEC pipeline during error correction. IMGT germline references were used for alignment of VDJ genes, and clonotypes were defined by a unique CDR3 amino acid sequence together with V-J genes. Clonal expansion, Shannon diversity, and CDR3 relatedness (CalcPairwiseDistances, ClusterSamples) were evaluated with VDJtools, and phylogenetic trees were built with CLCbio workbench. Using coefficient-of-variation modelling across technical triplicates, the study counted a clone as expanded if it had at least 8 unique UMIs. The public reads were run again by TCRdb, first through fastp at Q25 and then through MiXCR, and only productive beta chains were kept. CDR3 protein sequences are deduplicated, and each keeps its most common genes and DNA. These V and J calls derive from TCRdb rather than the authors' analysis. The sample profile shows about 28,000 distinct CDR3 sequences; approximately 12% of them were found once. The top ten hold 7.8% of the sample.

What the work shows at the level of the full study, not this receptor alone: Expanded clones from different subjects shared no identical CDR3 amino acid sequences, which suggests that TCR-beta repertoires were private in all groups. TCR clonal expansion was highest in HAM/TSP patients and lowest in MS patients, with MS patients falling below even healthy controls.

The TCR comes from a man in his sixties in good health. The sequence links TRBV7-3 to TRBJ2-1; TRBD2 aligns with 15 central bases. Source material: PBMCs. The nucleotide sequence reads as follows: TGTGCCAGCAGTTTGGGACTAGCGGGGGGGCAGTTCTTC. Its translation reads: CASSLGLAGGQFF.